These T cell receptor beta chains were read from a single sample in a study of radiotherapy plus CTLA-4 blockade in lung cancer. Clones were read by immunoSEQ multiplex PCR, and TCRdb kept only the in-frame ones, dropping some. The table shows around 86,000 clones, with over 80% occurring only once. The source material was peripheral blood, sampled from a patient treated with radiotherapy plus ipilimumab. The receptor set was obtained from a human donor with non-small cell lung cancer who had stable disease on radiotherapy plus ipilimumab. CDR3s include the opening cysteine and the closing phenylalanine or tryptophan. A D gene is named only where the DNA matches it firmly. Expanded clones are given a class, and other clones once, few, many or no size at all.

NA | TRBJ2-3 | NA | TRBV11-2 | TGTGCCAGCAGCTTACAGGGCCCCACAGATACGCAGTATTTT | CASSLQGPTDTQYF
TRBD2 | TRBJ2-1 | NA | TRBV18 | TGTGCCAGCTCACCACTTAGCGGGGGGGCCCTCCGACGCGATGAGCAGTTCTTC | CASSPLSGGALRRDEQFF
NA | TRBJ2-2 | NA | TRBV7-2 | TGTGCCAGCAGCCCGACTAGGGCGGCGAACACCGGGGAGCTGTTTTTT | CASSPTRAANTGELFF
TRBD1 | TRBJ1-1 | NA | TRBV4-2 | TGTGCCAGCAGCTCCCCTGCAGGGGGGAACACTGAAGCTTTCTTT | CASSSPAGGNTEAFF
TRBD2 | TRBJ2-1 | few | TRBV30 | TGTGCCTGGAGTGTACCCAGCGGGGGATACAATGAGCAGTTCTTC | CAWSVPSGGYNEQFF
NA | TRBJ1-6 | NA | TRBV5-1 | TGCGCCAGCAGGCCCGGGACGGACCTTGTGATGGCCCTCCACTTT | CASRPGTDLVMALHF
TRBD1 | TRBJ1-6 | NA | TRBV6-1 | TGTGCCAGCAGCGAAGGGACAGCGAGCTCCTATAATTCACCCCTCCACTTT | CASSEGTASSYNSPLHF
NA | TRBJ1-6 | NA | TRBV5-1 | TGCGCCAGCAGCGCACTTACAGGAGAAAGTTCACCCCTCCACTTT | CASSALTGESSPLHF
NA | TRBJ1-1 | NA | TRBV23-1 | TGCGCCAGCTCCCGTTCCGGGGGGAACACTGAAGCTTTCTTT | CASSRSGGNTEAFF
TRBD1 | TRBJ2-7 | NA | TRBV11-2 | TGTGCCAGCAGCTTTGGACAGGGCACCTACGAGCAGTACTTC | CASSFGQGTYEQYF
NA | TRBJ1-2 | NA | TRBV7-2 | TGTGCCAGCAGCTCGCGGAGGGGCTATGGCTACACCTTC | CASSSRRGYGYTF
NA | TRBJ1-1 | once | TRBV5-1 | TGCGCCAGCAGCACCTTTGTCCCGGGGGAGGGAAACACTGAAGCTTTCTTT | CASSTFVPGEGNTEAFF
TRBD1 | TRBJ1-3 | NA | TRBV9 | TGTGCCAGCAGCGTGGGGGACAGGGGTTTTGGAAACACCATATATTTT | CASSVGDRGFGNTIYF
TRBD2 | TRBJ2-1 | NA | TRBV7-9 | TGTGCCAGCAGCGGACTAGAAGATGAGCAGTTCTTC | CASSGLEDEQFF
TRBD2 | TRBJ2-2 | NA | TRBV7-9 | TGTGCCAGCAGCTCGGGACTAGGATTCACCGGGGAGCTGTTTTTT | CASSSGLGFTGELFF
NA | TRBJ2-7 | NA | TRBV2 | TGTGCCAGCAGTGAATGGACTAAGGACGAGCAGTACTTC | CASSEWTKDEQYF
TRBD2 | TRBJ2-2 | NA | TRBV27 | TGTGCCAGCAGTTTACTAGCGGGGCCGGGGGCCGGGGAGCTGTTTTTT | CASSLLAGPGAGELFF
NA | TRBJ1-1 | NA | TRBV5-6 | TGTGCCAGCAGCTTAGCTTTTTTCGCTGAAGCTTTCTTT | CASSLAFFAEAFF
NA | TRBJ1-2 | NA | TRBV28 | TGTGCCAGCAGTTTACCCCGGAGTCGGGGGAGGGATGGCTACACCTTC | CASSLPRSRGRDGYTF
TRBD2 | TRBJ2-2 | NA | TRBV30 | TGTGCCTGGAGTACCAGACTAGCGGGACGGGTCGGGGAGCTGTTTTTT | CAWSTRLAGRVGELFF
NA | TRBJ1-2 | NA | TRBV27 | TGTGCCAGCAGTTTGCAGGGCAATCTTCTTTACTATGGCTACACCTTC | CASSLQGNLLYYGYTF
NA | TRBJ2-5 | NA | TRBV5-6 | TGTGCCAGCAGCTTGACGGGGCGGGGAGAGACCCAGTACTTC | CASSLTGRGETQYF
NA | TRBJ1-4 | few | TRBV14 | TGTGCCAGCAGCGAATGGGGTGCGTCGAATGAAAAACTGTTTTTT | CASSEWGASNEKLFF
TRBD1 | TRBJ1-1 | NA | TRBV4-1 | TGCGCCAGCAGCCAAGGACAGGGTGGGACTGAAGCTTTCTTT | CASSQGQGGTEAFF
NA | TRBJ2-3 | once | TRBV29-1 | TGCAGCGTTACCAGTGAGGGCCGGACCACAGATACGCAGTATTTT | CSVTSEGRTTDTQYF
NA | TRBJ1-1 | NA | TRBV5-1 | TGCGCCAGCAGCTTGGACAGGGACACTGAAGCTTTCTTT | CASSLDRDTEAFF
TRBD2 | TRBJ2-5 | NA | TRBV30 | TGTGCCTGGAGTAAGGGCGGGGGGACGGAGACCCAGTACTTC | CAWSKGGGTETQYF
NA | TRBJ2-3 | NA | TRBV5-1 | TGCGCCAGCAGTCGGAATAGCGGCACAGATACGCAGTATTTT | CASSRNSGTDTQYF
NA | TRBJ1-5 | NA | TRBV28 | TGTGCCAGCAGTTTATGGGACGATCAGCCCCAGCATTTT | CASSLWDDQPQHF
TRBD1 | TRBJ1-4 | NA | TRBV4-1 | TGCGCCAGCAGCCTCCAGGGGGGTAGAACTAATGAAAAACTGTTTTTT | CASSLQGGRTNEKLFF
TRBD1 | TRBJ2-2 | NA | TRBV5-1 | TGCGCCAGCAGCCCGGGACAGACCACCGGGGAGCTGTTTTTT | CASSPGQTTGELFF
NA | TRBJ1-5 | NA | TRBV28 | TGTGCCAGCAGTTTACGACAGGCTTATAGCAATCAGCCCCAGCATTTT | CASSLRQAYSNQPQHF
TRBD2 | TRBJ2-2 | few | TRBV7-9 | TGTGCCAGCAGCGTTACTAGCGGGAGAGGAACCGGGGAGCTGTTTTTT | CASSVTSGRGTGELFF
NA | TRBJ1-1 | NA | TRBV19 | TGTGCCAGTAGTCTGGGAGGGAACACTGAAGCTTTCTTT | CASSLGGNTEAFF
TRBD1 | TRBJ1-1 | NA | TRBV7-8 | TGTGCCAGCAGCTTAGGACAGGGGGGGAACACTGAAGCTTTCTTT | CASSLGQGGNTEAFF
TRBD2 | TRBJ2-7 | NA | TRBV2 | TGTGCCAGCAGCCCGTCGACTAGCGGGGTCGACGAGCAGTACTTC | CASSPSTSGVDEQYF
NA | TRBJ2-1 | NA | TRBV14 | TGTGCCAGCAGCTCATCCAGGGGATACAATGAGCAGTTCTTC | CASSSSRGYNEQFF
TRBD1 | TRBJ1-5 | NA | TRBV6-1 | TGTGCCAGCAGTGTAACAGGGGCGGATAATCAGCCCCAGCATTTT | CASSVTGADNQPQHF
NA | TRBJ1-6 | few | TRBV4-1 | TGCGCCAGCAGCCAAGAAGGTACTACAAGCTCCTATAATTCACCCCTCCACTTT | CASSQEGTTSSYNSPLHF
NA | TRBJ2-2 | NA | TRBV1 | TGCACCAGCAGCAAAGTGTCCGACAGGGGGTATACCGGGGAGCTGTTTTTT | CTSSKVSDRGYTGELFF
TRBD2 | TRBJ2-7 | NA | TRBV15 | TGTGCCACCAGCAGATATAGCGGGAGGAACTCCTACGAGCAGTACTTC | CATSRYSGRNSYEQYF
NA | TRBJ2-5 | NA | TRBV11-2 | TGTGCCAGCAGCTTAGGGGCAACAACCCAAGAGACCCAGTACTTC | CASSLGATTQETQYF
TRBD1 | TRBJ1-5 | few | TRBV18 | TGTGCCAGCTCACTGGGACAGTACAATCAGCCCCAGCATTTT | CASSLGQYNQPQHF
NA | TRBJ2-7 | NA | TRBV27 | TGTGCCAGCAGTTTTGCAGGGAGAGCCCCCTACGAGCAGTACTTC | CASSFAGRAPYEQYF
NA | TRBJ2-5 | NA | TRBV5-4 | TGTGCCAGCAGCTCCCAGGGACCCTATGAGACCCAGTACTTC | CASSSQGPYETQYF
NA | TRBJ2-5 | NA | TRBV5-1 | TGCGCCAGCAATGAAGGGTTACAAGAGACCCAGTACTTC | CASNEGLQETQYF
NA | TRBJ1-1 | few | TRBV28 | TGTGCCAGCAGTTTAGATCAACGGAAGAACACTGAAGCTTTCTTT | CASSLDQRKNTEAFF
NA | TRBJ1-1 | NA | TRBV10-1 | TGCGCCAGCGAACGGGACGGCCAAGCTTTCTTT | CASERDGQAFF
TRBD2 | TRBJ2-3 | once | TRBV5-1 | TGCGCCAGCCGGGAGGGGCCTATTAGCACAGATACGCAGTATTTT | CASREGPISTDTQYF
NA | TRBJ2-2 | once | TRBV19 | TGTGCCAGTAGTATAAAAGGAGGGCGGGGCACCGGGGAGCTGTTTTTT | CASSIKGGRGTGELFF
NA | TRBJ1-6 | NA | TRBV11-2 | TGTGCCAGCAGCTTAGATAATCGCTATTATAATTCACCCCTCCACTTT | CASSLDNRYYNSPLHF
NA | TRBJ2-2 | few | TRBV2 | TGTGCCAGCTCTGGGCAGGAAGGGGTCACCGGGGAGCTGTTTTTT | CASSGQEGVTGELFF
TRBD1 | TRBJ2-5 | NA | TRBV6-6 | TGTGCCAGCATTCCCGACAGGGGGACCCCATCCCAGTACTTC | CASIPDRGTPSQYF